This TCR beta chain comes out of a study of beta chain features in type 1 diabetes. General observations from the study: Shorter templates might be favored by PCR, and equally so in patients and in controls.

Germline assignment: CDR1 MNHEY and CDR2 SVGAGI. V shed 6 bases and J 8 bases; nucleotides not matched to a gene: 11. The CDR3 length is 15 residues. cDNA synthesis used the whole RNA isolate, giving expressed TCRB sequences. Some clones are missing from TCRdb's copy, which holds only in-frame ones; the method was immunoSEQ multiplex PCR. The table shows roughly 610,000 clones, with 15% to 17% occurring only once. For this clone: The antigen remains undetermined.

This sequence was found in a man aged 18 to 30 in good health. The chain carries TRBV6-5 and TRBJ2-1; 9 bases are shared with TRBD2. Sequencing used naive CD4+ T cells from blood. The CDR3 bases are TGTGCCAGCAGCCAAGGTCTAGCGGGGATCTATGAGCAGTTCTTC. Translating gives CASSQGLAGIYEQFF.